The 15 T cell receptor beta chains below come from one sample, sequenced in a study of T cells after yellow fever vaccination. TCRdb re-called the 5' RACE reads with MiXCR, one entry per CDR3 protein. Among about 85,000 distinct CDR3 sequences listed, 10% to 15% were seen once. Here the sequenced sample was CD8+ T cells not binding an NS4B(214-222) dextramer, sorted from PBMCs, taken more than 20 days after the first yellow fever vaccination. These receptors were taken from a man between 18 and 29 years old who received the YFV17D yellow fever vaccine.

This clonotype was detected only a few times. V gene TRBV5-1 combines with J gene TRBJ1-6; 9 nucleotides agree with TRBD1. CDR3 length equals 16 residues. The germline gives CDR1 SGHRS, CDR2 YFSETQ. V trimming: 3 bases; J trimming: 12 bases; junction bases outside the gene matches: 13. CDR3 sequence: CASSYRDRDLGGPLHF. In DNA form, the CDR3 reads TGCGCCAGCAGCTACCGGGACAGGGATCTGGGCGGACCCCTCCACTTT.

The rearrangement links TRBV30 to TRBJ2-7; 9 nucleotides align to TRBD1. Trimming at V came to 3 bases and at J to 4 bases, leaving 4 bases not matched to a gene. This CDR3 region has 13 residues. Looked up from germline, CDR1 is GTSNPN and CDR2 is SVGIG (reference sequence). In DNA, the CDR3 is TGTGCCTGGAGGGGGACAGGGAGATACGAGCAGTACTTC. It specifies CAWRGTGRYEQYF.

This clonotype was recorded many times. In nucleotides, the CDR3 is TGTGCCAGCAGCCCAAGCAAGGGGGTTGGCGAGCAGTTCTTC. It translates to CASSPSKGVGEQFF. The chain has TRBV7-9 and TRBJ2-1, with a tentative D call TRBD1 (6 bases). V lost 5 bases, J lost 10 bases, and 18 bases lay in between. Germline V gene sequence: CDR1 SEHNR, CDR2 FQNEAQ (reference sequence). This CDR3 has 14 residues.

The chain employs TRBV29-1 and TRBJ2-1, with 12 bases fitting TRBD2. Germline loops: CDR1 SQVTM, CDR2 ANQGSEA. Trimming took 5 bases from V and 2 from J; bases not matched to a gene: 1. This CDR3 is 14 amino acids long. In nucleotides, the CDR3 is TGCAGCGTTCGGACTAGCGGGGCCTACAATGAGCAGTTCTTC. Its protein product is CSVRTSGAYNEQFF.

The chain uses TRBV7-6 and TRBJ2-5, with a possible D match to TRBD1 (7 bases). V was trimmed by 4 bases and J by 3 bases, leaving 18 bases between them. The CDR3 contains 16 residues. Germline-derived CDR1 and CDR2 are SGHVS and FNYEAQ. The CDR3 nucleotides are TGTGCCAGCAGCTCCGGAGGACAGGAGGGGGAAGAGACCCAGTACTTC. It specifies CASSSGGQEGEETQYF.

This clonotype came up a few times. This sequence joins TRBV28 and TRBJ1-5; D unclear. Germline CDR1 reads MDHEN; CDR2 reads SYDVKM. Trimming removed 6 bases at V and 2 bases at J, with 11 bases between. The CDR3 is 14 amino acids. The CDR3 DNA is TGTGCCAGCAGCCTAGGTTTAGGCAATCAGCCCCAGCATTTT. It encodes CASSLGLGNQPQHF.

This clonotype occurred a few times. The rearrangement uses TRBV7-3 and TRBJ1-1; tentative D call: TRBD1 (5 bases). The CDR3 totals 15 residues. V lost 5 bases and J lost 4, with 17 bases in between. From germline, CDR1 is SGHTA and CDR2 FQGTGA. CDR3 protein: CASSPGGGEGTEAFF. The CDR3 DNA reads TGTGCCAGCAGCCCAGGTGGAGGGGAGGGCACTGAAGCTTTCTTT.

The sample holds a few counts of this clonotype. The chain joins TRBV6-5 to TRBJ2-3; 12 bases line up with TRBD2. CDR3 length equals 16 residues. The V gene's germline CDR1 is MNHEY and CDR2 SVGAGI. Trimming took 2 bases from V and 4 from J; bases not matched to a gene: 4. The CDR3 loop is CASSYLAGGEADTQYF. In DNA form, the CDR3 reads TGTGCCAGCAGTTACCTAGCGGGGGGGGAGGCAGATACGCAGTATTTT.

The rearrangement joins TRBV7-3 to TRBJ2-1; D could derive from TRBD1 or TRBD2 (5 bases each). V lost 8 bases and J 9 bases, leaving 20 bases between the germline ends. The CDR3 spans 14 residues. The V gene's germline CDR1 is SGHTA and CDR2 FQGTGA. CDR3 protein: CASGTQGTAGEQFF. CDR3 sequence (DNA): TGTGCCAGCGGCACCCAGGGTACCGCGGGTGAGCAGTTCTTC.

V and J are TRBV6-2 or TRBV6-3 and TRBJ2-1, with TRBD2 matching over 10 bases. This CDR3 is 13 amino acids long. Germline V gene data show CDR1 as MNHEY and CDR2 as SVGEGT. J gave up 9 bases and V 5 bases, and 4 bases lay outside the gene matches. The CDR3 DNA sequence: TGTGCCAGCAGTAGCGGGGGGGCGAGTGAGCAGTTCTTC. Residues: CASSSGGASEQFF.

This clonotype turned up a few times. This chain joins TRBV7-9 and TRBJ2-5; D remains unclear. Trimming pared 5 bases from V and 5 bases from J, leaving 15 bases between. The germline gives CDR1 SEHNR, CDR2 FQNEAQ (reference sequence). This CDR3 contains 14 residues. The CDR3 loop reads CASSLTRLYETQYF. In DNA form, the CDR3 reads TGTGCCAGCAGCCTGACAAGACTCTACGAGACCCAGTACTTC.

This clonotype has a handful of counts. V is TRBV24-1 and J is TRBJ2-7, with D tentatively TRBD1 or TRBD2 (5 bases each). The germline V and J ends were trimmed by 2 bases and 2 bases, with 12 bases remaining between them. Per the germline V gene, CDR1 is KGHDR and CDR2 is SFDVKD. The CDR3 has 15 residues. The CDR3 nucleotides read TGTGCCACCAGTGATTCAACTCAGGGACCCTACGAGCAGTACGTC. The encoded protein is CATSDSTQGPYEQYV.

DNA for the CDR3: TGTGCCAGCCGCGCCGGGCCCGGATTAAACACTGAAGCTTTCTTT. Its translation is CASRAGPGLNTEAFF. V and J are TRBV2 and TRBJ1-1, with unresolved D. The V end lost 8 bases, the J end lost 2 bases, and 18 bases lay between the germline ends. Germline CDR1 reads SNHLY; CDR2 reads FYNNEI. This CDR3 is 15 amino acids long.

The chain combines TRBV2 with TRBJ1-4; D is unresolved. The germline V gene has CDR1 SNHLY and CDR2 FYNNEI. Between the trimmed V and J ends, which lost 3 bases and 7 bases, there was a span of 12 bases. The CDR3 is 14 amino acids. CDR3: CASSDPTLAEKLFF. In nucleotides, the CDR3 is TGTGCCAGCAGTGACCCTACATTAGCTGAAAAACTGTTTTTT. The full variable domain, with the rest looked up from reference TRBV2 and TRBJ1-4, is EPEVTQTPSHQVTQMGQEVILRCVPISNHLYFYWYRQILGQKVEFLVSFYNNEISEKSEIFDDQFSVERPDGSNFTLKIRSTKLEDSAMYFCASSDPTLAEKLFFGSGTQLSVL.

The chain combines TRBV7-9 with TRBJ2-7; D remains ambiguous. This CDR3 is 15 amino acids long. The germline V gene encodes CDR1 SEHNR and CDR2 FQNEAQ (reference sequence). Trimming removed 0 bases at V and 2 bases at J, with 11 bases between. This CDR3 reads CASSLAGQATYEQYV. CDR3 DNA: TGTGCCAGCAGCTTAGCGGGTCAGGCAACCTACGAGCAGTACGTC.